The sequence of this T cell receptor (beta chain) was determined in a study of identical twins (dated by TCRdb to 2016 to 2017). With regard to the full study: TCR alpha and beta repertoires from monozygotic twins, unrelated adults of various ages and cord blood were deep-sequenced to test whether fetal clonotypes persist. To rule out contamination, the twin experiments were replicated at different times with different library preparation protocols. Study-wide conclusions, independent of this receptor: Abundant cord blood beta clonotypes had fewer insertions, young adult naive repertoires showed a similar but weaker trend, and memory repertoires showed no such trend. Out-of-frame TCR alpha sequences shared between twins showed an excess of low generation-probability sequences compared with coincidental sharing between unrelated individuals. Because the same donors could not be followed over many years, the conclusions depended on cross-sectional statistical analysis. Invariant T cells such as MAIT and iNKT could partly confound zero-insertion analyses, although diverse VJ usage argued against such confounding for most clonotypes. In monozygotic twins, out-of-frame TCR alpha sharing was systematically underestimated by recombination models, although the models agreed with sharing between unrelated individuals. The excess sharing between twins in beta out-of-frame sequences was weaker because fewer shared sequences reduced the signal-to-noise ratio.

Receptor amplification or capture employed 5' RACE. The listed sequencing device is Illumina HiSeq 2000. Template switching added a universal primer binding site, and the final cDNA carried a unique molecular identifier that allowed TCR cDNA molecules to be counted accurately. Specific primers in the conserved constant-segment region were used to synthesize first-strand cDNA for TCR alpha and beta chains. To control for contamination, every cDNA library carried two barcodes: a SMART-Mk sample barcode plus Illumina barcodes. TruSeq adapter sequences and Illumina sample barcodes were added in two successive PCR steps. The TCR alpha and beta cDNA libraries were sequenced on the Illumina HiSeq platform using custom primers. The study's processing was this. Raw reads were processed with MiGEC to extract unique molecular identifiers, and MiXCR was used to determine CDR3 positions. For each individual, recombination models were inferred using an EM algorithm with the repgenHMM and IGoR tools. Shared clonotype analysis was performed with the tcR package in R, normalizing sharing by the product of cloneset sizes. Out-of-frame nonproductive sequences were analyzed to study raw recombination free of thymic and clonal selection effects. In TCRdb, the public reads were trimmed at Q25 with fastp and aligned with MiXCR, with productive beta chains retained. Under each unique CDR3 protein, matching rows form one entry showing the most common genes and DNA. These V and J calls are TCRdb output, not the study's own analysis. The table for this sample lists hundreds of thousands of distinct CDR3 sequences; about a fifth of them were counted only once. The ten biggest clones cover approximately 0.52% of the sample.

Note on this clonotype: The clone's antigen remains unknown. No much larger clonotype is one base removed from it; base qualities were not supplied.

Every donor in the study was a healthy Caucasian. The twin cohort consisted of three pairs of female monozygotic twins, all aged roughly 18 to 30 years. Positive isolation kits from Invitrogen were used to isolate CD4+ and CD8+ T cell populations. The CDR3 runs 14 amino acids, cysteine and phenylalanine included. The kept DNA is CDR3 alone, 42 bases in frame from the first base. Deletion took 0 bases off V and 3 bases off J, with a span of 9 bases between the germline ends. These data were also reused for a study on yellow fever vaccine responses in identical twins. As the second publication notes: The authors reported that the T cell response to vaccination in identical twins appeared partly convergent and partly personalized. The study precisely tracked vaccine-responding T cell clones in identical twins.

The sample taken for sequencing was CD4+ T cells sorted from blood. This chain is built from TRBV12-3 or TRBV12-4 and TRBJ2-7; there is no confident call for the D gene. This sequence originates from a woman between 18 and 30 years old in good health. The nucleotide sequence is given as TGTGCCAGCAGTTTAGCGGCGCGGTTCTACGAGCAGTACTTC. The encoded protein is CASSLAARFYEQYF.